These T cell receptor beta chains were read from a single sample in a study of blood T cell repertoires in COVID-19. Assay: immunoSEQ multiplex PCR; the TCRdb copy retains only in-frame clones and omits some. The table shows 200,000 to 250,000 clones, with 82% occurring only once. Sequencing was carried out using PBMCs or T cells enriched from blood (not recorded which). The receptors shown here come from a woman aged 55-70 years who had recovered from COVID-19. CDR3s include the opening cysteine and the closing phenylalanine or tryptophan. D genes are given only for firm matches. Only part of the rows carry a size: once, few, many, or a class if the clone is expanded.

CASSLVAAYEQYF,TGCGCCAGCAGCTTGGTGGCCGCCTACGAGCAGTACTTC,TRBV5-1,NA,TRBJ2-7,NA
CASTLGRRGQPQHF,TGTGCCAGCACCCTCGGACGGAGGGGTCAGCCCCAGCATTTT,TRBV6-5,NA,TRBJ1-5,NA
CASSQKGPRGYNSPLHF,TGTGCCAGCAGCCAAAAAGGGCCGCGGGGGTATAATTCACCCCTCCACTTT,TRBV3-1/TRBV3-2,NA,TRBJ1-6,NA
CASGPPREQYF,TGTGCCAGCGGGCCTCCCCGCGAGCAGTACTTC,TRBV21-1,NA,TRBJ2-7,NA
CASRWRGRDKNIQYF,TGTGCCAGTAGGTGGCGGGGCAGAGACAAAAACATTCAGTACTTC,TRBV19,NA,TRBJ2-4,few
CASSLRAGDGNTIYF,TGTGCCAGCAGCTTAAGGGCAGGGGACGGGAACACCATATATTTT,TRBV7-2,NA,TRBJ1-3,NA
CARKEREHRGAVF,TGTGCCAGGAAGGAGCGGGAACACCGGGGAGCTGTTTTT,TRBV25-1,TRBD2,TRBJ2-2,NA
CASSQPGTGIAKNIQYF,TGTGCCAGCAGCCAACCGGGGACAGGGATAGCCAAAAACATTCAGTACTTC,TRBV4-2,TRBD1,TRBJ2-4,NA
CSVESVGVGYGYTF,TGCAGCGTTGAATCAGTAGGGGTTGGCTATGGCTACACCTTC,TRBV29-1,NA,TRBJ1-2,NA
CASSLADGGPQHF,TGTGCCAGCAGCTTGGCGGACGGGGGGCCCCAGCATTTT,TRBV7-9,NA,TRBJ1-5,few